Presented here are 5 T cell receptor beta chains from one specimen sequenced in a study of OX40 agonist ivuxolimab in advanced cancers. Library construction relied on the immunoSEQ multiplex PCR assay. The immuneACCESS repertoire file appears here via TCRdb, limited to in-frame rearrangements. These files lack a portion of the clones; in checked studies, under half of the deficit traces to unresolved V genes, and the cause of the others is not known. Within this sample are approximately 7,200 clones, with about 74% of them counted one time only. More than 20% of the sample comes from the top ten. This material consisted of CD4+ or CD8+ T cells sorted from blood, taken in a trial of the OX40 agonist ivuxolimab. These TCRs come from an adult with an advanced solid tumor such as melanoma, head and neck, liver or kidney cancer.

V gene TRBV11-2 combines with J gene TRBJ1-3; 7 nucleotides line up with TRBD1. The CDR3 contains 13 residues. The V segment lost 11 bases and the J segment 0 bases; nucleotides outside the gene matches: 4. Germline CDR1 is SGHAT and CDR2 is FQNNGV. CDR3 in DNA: TGTGCCTGGGGACAGCACTCTGGAAACACCATATATTTT. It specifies CAWGQHSGNTIYF.

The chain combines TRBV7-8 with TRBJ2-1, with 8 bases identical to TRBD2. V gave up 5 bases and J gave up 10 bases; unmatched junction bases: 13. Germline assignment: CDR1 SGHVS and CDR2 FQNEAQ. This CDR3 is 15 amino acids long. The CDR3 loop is CASSNPSSGSVEQFF. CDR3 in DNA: TGTGCCAGCAGCAACCCCTCAAGCGGGAGCGTCGAGCAGTTCTTC. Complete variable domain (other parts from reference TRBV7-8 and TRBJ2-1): GAGVSQSPRYKVAKRGQDVALRCDPISGHVSLFWYQQALGQGPEFLTYFQNEAQLDKSGLPSDRFFAERPEGSVSTLKIQRTQQEDSAVYLCASSNPSSGSVEQFFGPGTRLTVL.

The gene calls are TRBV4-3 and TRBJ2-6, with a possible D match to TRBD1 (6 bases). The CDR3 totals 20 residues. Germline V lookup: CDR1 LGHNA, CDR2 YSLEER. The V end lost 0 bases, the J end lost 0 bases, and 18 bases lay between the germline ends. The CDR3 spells CASSQDPDRSLSSGANVLTF. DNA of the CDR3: TGCGCCAGCAGCCAAGATCCCGACAGGTCCCTAAGCTCTGGGGCCAACGTCCTGACTTTC.

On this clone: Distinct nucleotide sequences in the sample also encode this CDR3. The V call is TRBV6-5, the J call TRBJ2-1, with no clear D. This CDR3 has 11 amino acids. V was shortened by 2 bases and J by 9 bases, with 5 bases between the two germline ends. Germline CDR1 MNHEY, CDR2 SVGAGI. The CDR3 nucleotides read TGTGCCAGCAGTTACGGTGGTGAGCAGTTCTTC. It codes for CASSYGGEQFF.

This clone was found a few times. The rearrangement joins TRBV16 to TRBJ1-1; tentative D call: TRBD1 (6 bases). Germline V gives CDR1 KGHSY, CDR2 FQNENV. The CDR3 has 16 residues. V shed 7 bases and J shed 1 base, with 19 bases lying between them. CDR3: CASNWFGTLENTEAFF. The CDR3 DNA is TGTGCCAGCAACTGGTTCGGGACACTAGAGAACACTGAAGCTTTCTTT.